This TCR beta chain was identified during a study of T cells in women clearing cervical HPV infection. Overall study: For cases, blood was sampled a median approximately 150 days after lesion detection, interquartile range roughly 85 to 220 days.

The repertoire was sequenced with immunoSEQ multiplex PCR; TCRdb's copy has only in-frame clones and lacks some. This sample's table has approximately 30,000 clones. Germline V gene data show CDR1 as MNHEY and CDR2 as SVGEGT. This CDR3 spans 14 amino acids. Findings and limits, study-wide: A classifier using richness and V gene abundances reached an AUC of approximately 0.79. Unknown T-cell numbers per sample may underlie the richness differences. Repertoire richness, not evenness, was significantly elevated in CIN3+ cases versus controls.

Concerning this clone itself: Its antigen is unidentified. The CDR3 is cut off 3 residues early in the read; its end comes from the germline J gene.

The V and J genes are TRBV6-2 or TRBV6-3 and TRBJ2-3; a possible D gene is TRBD2 (6 bases). The sequence derives from a woman between 18 and 70 years old with a cervical HPV16 infection that either progressed to CIN3+ or cleared (not recorded which). The source material was blood buffy coat. The CDR3 DNA, read in part, is TGTGCCAGCAGTTACTCCGCCTCGGGGGAGACG. Translated: CASSYSASGET. The full CDR3 sequence reads CASSYSASGETQYF.